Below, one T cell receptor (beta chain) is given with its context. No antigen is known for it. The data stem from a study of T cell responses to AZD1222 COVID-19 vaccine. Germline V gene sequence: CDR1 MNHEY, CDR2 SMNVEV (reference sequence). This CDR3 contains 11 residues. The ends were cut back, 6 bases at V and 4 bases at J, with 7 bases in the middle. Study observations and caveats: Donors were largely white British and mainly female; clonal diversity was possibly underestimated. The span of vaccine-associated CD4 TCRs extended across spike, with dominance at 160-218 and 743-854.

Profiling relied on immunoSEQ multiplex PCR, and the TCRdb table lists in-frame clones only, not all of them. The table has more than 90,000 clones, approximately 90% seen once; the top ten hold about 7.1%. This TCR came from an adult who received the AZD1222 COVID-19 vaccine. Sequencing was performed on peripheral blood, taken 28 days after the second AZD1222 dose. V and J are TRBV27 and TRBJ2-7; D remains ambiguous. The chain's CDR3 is CASRGQYEQYF. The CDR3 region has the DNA TGTGCCAGCAGGGGTCAGTACGAGCAGTACTTC.